This TCR beta chain was observed in a study of Ad26.COV2.S vaccination and SARS-CoV-2 variants. General study results and limits: Spike-specific TCR breadth was greater in vaccine than placebo recipients. Analyses that measured TCR breadth and depth may have underestimated total T cell responses.

Comment on this clone: The target antigen is unknown.

This CDR3 is built from 15 residues. The germline CDR1 and CDR2 sequences are SGHKS and YYEKEE (reference sequence). Trimming cost V 0 bases and J 5 bases, with 13 bases left between them. The method was immunoSEQ multiplex PCR; TCRdb's version includes in-frame clones alone and lacks a portion of them. The data contain about 440,000 clones, less than 95% of them seen just once; the ten biggest clones take up roughly 4.3%. Regarding treatment: 15 to 20 received Ad26.COV2.S at low or high dose, single or two shots; about 5 received placebo; per-sample allocation not given. Samples were taken on day 63 after the first vaccine or placebo injection. This adult donor, from Boston, was 18-55 years old.

The material sequenced was peripheral blood, taken in a trial of Ad26.COV2.S vaccine versus placebo. The TCR sequence derives from a person aged 18-60 years who received the Ad26.COV2.S COVID-19 vaccine or a placebo. The gene calls are TRBV5-5 and TRBJ2-3, with D unresolved. CDR3: CASSLEGPVGDTQYF. DNA of the CDR3: TGTGCCAGCAGCTTGGAGGGCCCGGTGGGAGATACGCAGTATTTT. The full variable domain, with the rest looked up from reference TRBV5-5 and TRBJ2-3, is DAGVTQSPTHLIKTRGQQVTLRCSPISGHKSVSWYQQVLGQGPQFIFQYYEKEERGRGNFPDRFSARQFPNYSSELNVNALLLGDSALYLCASSLEGPVGDTQYFGPGTRLTVL.